This is a list of T cell receptor beta chains from one sample in a study of CD8+ T cells in alopecia areata. Produced via immunoSEQ multiplex PCR; TCRdb's table is partial and in-frame only. The profile covers around 80,000 clones, with roughly 51% appearing a single time and just over 5.5% taken by the ten largest. Material for sequencing was NKG2D-high CD8+ T cells sorted from blood. These receptors all stem from a human donor with alopecia areata. Both conserved end residues are part of each CDR3. The D gene is left open where the match is weak. Size is stated for part of the rows, as once, few or many counts, or as a class when the clone is expanded.

j_gene,abundance,v_gene,d_gene,CDR3aa,CDR3nt
TRBJ2-7,few,TRBV29-1,TRBD2,CSVEDPAGAGYEQYF,TGCAGCGTTGAAGATCCGGCGGGAGCAGGCTACGAGCAGTACTTC
TRBJ1-1,-,TRBV29-1,-,CSVVWGESGHTEAFF,TGCAGCGTTGTTTGGGGGGAGTCAGGGCACACTGAAGCTTTCTTT
TRBJ2-1,-,TRBV27,-,CASMPGRLEQFF,TGTGCCAGCATGCCGGGACGCCTAGAGCAGTTCTTC
TRBJ1-1,few,TRBV29-1,-,CSVESGGGTEAFF,TGCAGCGTTGAGTCGGGTGGGGGAACCGAAGCTTTCTTT
TRBJ2-7,few,TRBV19,TRBD2,CASSPELAAYEQYF,TGTGCCAGTAGCCCGGAACTAGCGGCCTACGAGCAGTACTTC
TRBJ2-7,few,TRBV29-1,-,CSVELGGRPDYEQYF,TGCAGCGTTGAATTAGGGGGAAGACCCGACTACGAGCAGTACTTC
TRBJ2-1,-,TRBV13,-,CASRGGDRRPYNEQFF,TGTGCCAGCAGGGGCGGGGACAGAAGGCCCTACAATGAGCAGTTCTTC
TRBJ2-3,once,TRBV9,-,CASSVSGDTQYF,TGTGCCAGCAGCGTATCCGGAGATACGCAGTATTTT
TRBJ2-1,-,TRBV30,-,CAWSVGPDTRSYNEQFF,TGTGCCTGGAGTGTAGGACCGGACACCCGCTCCTACAATGAGCAGTTCTTC
TRBJ2-7,-,TRBV5-1,-,CASSWESSYEQYF,TGCGCCAGCAGCTGGGAAAGCTCCTACGAGCAGTACTTC
TRBJ1-1,once,TRBV27,-,CASTSGPNTEAFF,TGTGCCAGCACCTCGGGTCCGAACACTGAAGCTTTCTTT
TRBJ1-1,-,TRBV29-1,-,CSILWGKNTEAFF,TGCAGCATCCTATGGGGGAAGAACACTGAAGCTTTCTTT
TRBJ2-1,-,TRBV30,-,CAWDGYNEQFF,TGTGCCTGGGACGGGTACAATGAGCAGTTCTTC
TRBJ2-5,few,TRBV29-1,-,CSVLDRSQETQYF,TGCAGCGTTCTTGACAGAAGCCAAGAGACCCAGTACTTC
TRBJ2-7,-,TRBV4-1,-,CASSRELSSYEQYF,TGCGCCAGCAGCCGCGAGTTAAGCTCCTACGAGCAGTACTTC
TRBJ2-7,-,TRBV2,TRBD2,CASRGGTSGYTYEQYF,TGTGCCAGCAGAGGTGGGACTAGCGGGTATACCTACGAGCAGTACTTC